The rows below give T cell receptor beta chains drawn from one sample of a study of T cells in Graves' hyperthyroidism and ophthalmopathy. TCRdb re-derived calls from the multiplex PCR reads in MiXCR, one entry per CDR3 protein. The table includes around 420,000 distinct CDR3 sequences, 15% to 19% detected once. The sample consisted of blood. The receptors shown here come from a woman younger than 35 with Graves' hyperthyroidism. Both conserved end residues are part of each CDR3. The D gene is left open where the match is weak. Only part of the rows carry a size: once, few, many, or a class if the clone is expanded.

j_call d_call clone_size v_call cdr3_nt cdr3_aa
TRBJ1-2 TRBD1 many TRBV7-2 TGTGCCAGCAGCTTGAGAAGGGGGCAGGGCTACACCTTC CASSLRRGQGYTF
TRBJ1-1 . . TRBV7-9 TGTGTCAGCAGCTTAGACGGGTGGCGCGAAGCTTTCTTT CVSSLDGWREAFF
TRBJ2-2 . . TRBV7-9 TGTGCCAGCAGTTTTACCGGGACACCGAACACCGGGGAGCTGTTTTTT CASSFTGTPNTGELFF
TRBJ1-4 . many TRBV20-1 TGCAGTGCTCCAACGGGCCCGGATTGGGAAAAACTGTTTTTT CSAPTGPDWEKLFF
TRBJ2-5 TRBD2 many TRBV7-8 TGTGCCAGCAATGCCGGTTGGAGGGCTAGCGGGAGTATGGGGGAGACCCAGTACTTC CASNAGWRASGSMGETQYF
TRBJ2-1 . many TRBV6-1 TGTGCCAGCAGTGAAAATGGAGGGTTCACCTACAATGAGCAGTTCTTC CASSENGGFTYNEQFF
TRBJ1-4 . . TRBV10-3 TGTGCCATCAGTGACAAGACAACTAATGAAGAACTGTTTTTT CAISDKTTNEELFF
TRBJ1-2 . many TRBV6-1 TGTGCCAGCAGCCAAGGACAGTATGGCTACACCTTC CASSQGQYGYTF
TRBJ2-2 . few TRBV6-1 TGTGCCAGCAACGATCCAAGGCAGTCGGTCACCGGGGAGCTGTTTTTT CASNDPRQSVTGELFF
TRBJ2-5 TRBD1 many TRBV18 TGTGCCAGCTCACAACAGGGGCACCAAGAGACCCAGTACTTC CASSQQGHQETQYF
TRBJ1-1 . . TRBV4-1 TGCGCCAGCAGCCAAATTCCGGACAGAATGAACACTGAAGCTTTCTTT CASSQIPDRMNTEAFF
TRBJ2-3 . many TRBV5-5 TGTGCCAGCAGCTTGCCGGAGAATACGCAGTATTTT CASSLPENTQYF
TRBJ2-1 TRBD1 . TRBV5-1 TGCGCCAGCAGCAGGGACAGGGGGCAAGGCCGGGGTGAGCAGTTCTTC CASSRDRGQGRGEQFF
TRBJ1-1 . many TRBV29-1 TGCAGCGTTGGCGGGATGAACACTGAAGCTTTCTTT CSVGGMNTEAFF
TRBJ1-1 . few TRBV20-1 TGCAGTGCTAGAGATGGTTCATCAGGGGTTCTGGCTTTCTTT CSARDGSSGVLAFF
TRBJ2-5 TRBD2 . TRBV7-8 TGTGCCAGCAGCGCCCGTCGGGAGGGACAACCTAAAGGGGGGTACTTC CASSARREGQPKGGYF
TRBJ2-2 TRBD2 many TRBV5-6 TGTGCCAGCAGCGCGGGGGTTGCGGCTTCCGGGGAGCTGTTTTTT CASSAGVAASGELFF
TRBJ2-1 TRBD2 few TRBV7-9 TGTGCCAGCAGCCTAGGGACTATTAGGACCAATGAGCAGTTCTTC CASSLGTIRTNEQFF
TRBJ2-1 TRBD2 . TRBV6-4 TGTGCCAGCAGTGACTCTTGGCGGGAGGGCCGTAATGAGCAGTTCTTC CASSDSWREGRNEQFF
TRBJ1-1 . . TRBV6-1 TGTGCCAGCGGGGGCCCCGGGCCTGAAGCTTTCTTT CASGGPGPEAFF
TRBJ2-3 . . TRBV24-1 TGTGCCACCAGTGGCGGGACAGTCTTGGGGACGCAGTATTTT CATSGGTVLGTQYF
TRBJ2-3 . . TRBV10-1 TGCGCCAGCAGTGAGTTCCGCAGGGAAAGAGATACGCAGTATTTT CASSEFRRERDTQYF
TRBJ1-4 . many TRBV28 TGTGCCAGCAGTCGCCACCAGGGAAGTGGTGAAAAACTGTTTTTT CASSRHQGSGEKLFF
TRBJ1-1 . many TRBV2 TGTGCCACCTCCGAGGGCGGAGGCGAAGCTTTCTTT CATSEGGGEAFF
TRBJ2-7 TRBD2 many TRBV4-1 TGCGCCAGCAGCCGGACTAGCACAACCTACGAGCAGTACTTC CASSRTSTTYEQYF
TRBJ1-5 . many TRBV12-3/TRBV12-4 TGTGCCAGCAGTTTAGGGGCGGAGGTTCAGCCCCAGCATTTT CASSLGAEVQPQHF
TRBJ2-1 TRBD2 . TRBV9 TGTGCCAGCAGCGTTCTCCCAGGGAGGTCCCTAGCGGGGTACAATGAGCAGTTCTTC CASSVLPGRSLAGYNEQFF
TRBJ1-2 . few TRBV19 TGTGCCAGTAGACTCGGACAGCTTAACTATGGCTACACCTTC CASRLGQLNYGYTF
TRBJ2-1 . many TRBV6-1 TGTGCCAGCAGTATTAGTAGCGGTCCAGGGGAGCAGTTCTTC CASSISSGPGEQFF
TRBJ1-6 . few TRBV6-2/TRBV6-3 TGTGCCAGCAGTTACAGGCGGGGGAGCTATAATTCACCCCTCCACTTT CASSYRRGSYNSPLHF
TRBJ2-7 . many TRBV12-3/TRBV12-4 TGTGCCAGCAGTTTTGGGACCTACGAGCAGTACTTC CASSFGTYEQYF
TRBJ2-3 TRBD1 many TRBV3-1 TGTGCCAGCAGCCAAACGGACAGGGAGGATACGCAGTATTTT CASSQTDREDTQYF